A single sample gave rise to the 29 T cell receptor beta chains below, sequenced in a study of T cells after yellow fever vaccination. One entry per CDR3 protein, called by TCRdb with MiXCR from the 5' RACE reads. Among around 100,000 distinct CDR3 sequences, 7% to 8.5% were seen once, and the ten largest hold 25%. The sample in question was CD8+ T cells sorted from PBMCs, obtained 45 days after the yellow fever booster vaccination. The source is a man younger than 45 who received the YFV17D yellow fever vaccine.

This clonotype was seen many times. J is TRBJ2-1 and V is TRBV2; perhaps TRBD2 as D (6 bases). Germline V gene lookup returns CDR1 SNHLY and CDR2 FYNNEI. This CDR3 contains 12 residues. Between the trimmed V and J ends, which lost 8 bases and 8 bases, there was a span of 13 bases. The CDR3 bases are TGTGCCAGCGGGGAGGTTTGGGATGAGCAGTTCTTC. Translation: CASGEVWDEQFF.

This clonotype was seen at least ten times. The CDR3 loop is CASSQGWTGVGDTQYF. DNA for the CDR3: TGTGCCAGCAGCCAAGGCTGGACAGGGGTGGGAGATACGCAGTATTTT. The rearrangement uses TRBV4-2 and TRBJ2-3; 9 bases are shared with TRBD1. The ends lost 1 base at V and 5 bases at J; junction bases unmatched: 7. The CDR3 is 16 residues long. CDR1 and CDR2 (germline): LGHNA, YNFKEQ.

The V and J genes are TRBV11-3 and TRBJ2-5, with 7 bases matching TRBD1. The length of the CDR3 is 13 residues. CDR1 is SGHNT and CDR2 is YENEEA in the germline V gene. V dropped 5 bases and J dropped 4; count of bases not matched to a gene: 4. The CDR3 loop reads CASSDRDRETQYF. The CDR3 bases are TGTGCCAGCAGCGACAGGGACCGAGAGACCCAGTACTTC.

The chain carries TRBV5-6 and TRBJ1-1; the D gene is possibly TRBD1 (5 bases). This CDR3 has 11 amino acids. Between the trimmed V and J ends, which lost 3 bases and 13 bases, there was a span of 13 bases. The germline gives CDR1 SGHDT, CDR2 YYEEEE. The DNA for the CDR3 is TGTGCCAGCAGCTCGGGGGTTTTGAATTTCTTT. Translated: CASSSGVLNFF.

This rearrangement joins TRBV30 to TRBJ2-1, with TRBD1 identical over 7 bases. CDR1 is GTSNPN, CDR2 SVGIG, per germline (reference sequence). This CDR3 comprises 12 residues. The CDR3 nucleotides are TGTGCATCTTACAGGGGAGAGAATGAGCAGTTCTTC. Protein sequence: CASYRGENEQFF.

This clonotype occurred many times. The rearrangement links TRBV7-9 to TRBJ2-5, with D tentatively TRBD2 (5 bases). The CDR3 extends over 17 amino acids. Between the trimmed V and J ends, which lost 4 bases and 2 bases, there was a span of 20 bases. The germline CDR1 and CDR2 sequences are SEHNR and FQNEAQ (reference sequence). The CDR3, as DNA: TGTGCCAGCAGCTCACCCGGGGAAGGGTATCCTCAAGAGACCCAGTACTTC. It yields the protein CASSSPGEGYPQETQYF.

This clonotype has a count of ten or more. The V gene is TRBV27, the J gene TRBJ1-4; D is ambiguous. From germline, CDR1 is MNHEY and CDR2 SMNVEV (reference sequence). This CDR3 region has 15 residues. V was shortened by 8 bases and J by 7 bases, with 20 bases between the two germline ends. The CDR3: CASSKEREYGEKLFF. CDR3 nucleotide sequence: TGTGCCAGCTCAAAGGAAAGGGAGTATGGTGAAAAACTGTTTTTT.

This clonotype was seen a handful of times. A much larger clone differs by one base, so this may be a read error. V and J are TRBV5-1 and TRBJ2-5; D may be TRBD2 (6 bases). Trimming pared 3 bases from V and 5 bases from J, leaving 20 bases between. The CDR3 has 16 amino acids. The germline V gene has CDR1 SGHRS and CDR2 YFSETQ. In nucleotides, the CDR3 is TGCGCCAGCAGCTGGGGGTCTTGGGGGGTCCATGAGACCCAGTACTTC. Its translation: CASSWGSWGVHETQYF. Supplemented by reference TRBV5-1 and TRBJ2-5, the full variable domain reads KAGVTQTPRYLIKTRGQQVTLSCSPISGHRSVSWYQQTPGQGLQFLFEYFSETQRNKGNFPGRFSGRQFSNSRSEMNVSTLELGDSALYLCASSWGSWGVHETQYFGPGTRLLVL.

The chain employs TRBV6-6 and TRBJ2-5; the D is unclear. This CDR3 is 12 amino acids long. Germline values: CDR1 MNHNY, CDR2 SVGAGI (reference sequence). V lost 5 bases and J 5 bases, leaving 9 bases between the germline ends. The DNA for the CDR3 is TGTGCCAGCAGTGCGGACGGGGAGACCCAGTACTTC. Translation gives CASSADGETQYF.

The rearrangement links TRBV7-2 to TRBJ2-3; TRBD1 or TRBD2 may be the D gene (5 bases each). The V end was cut by 5 bases, the J end by 4 bases, with 13 bases between. This CDR3 has 14 amino acids. Germline CDR1 is SGHTA and CDR2 is FQGNSA. The CDR3 region is CASSARGSADTQYF. DNA of the CDR3: TGTGCCAGCAGCGCCCGGGGCTCCGCAGATACGCAGTATTTT.

Only a few counts were recorded for this clonotype. The J gene is TRBJ2-4, the V gene TRBV20-1, with a tentative D call TRBD1 (6 bases). The germline V and J ends were trimmed by 5 bases and 1 base, with 12 bases remaining between them. Germline CDR1 DFQATT, CDR2 SNEGSKA (reference sequence). This CDR3 spans 14 amino acids. The CDR3 DNA reads TGCAGTGCTTGGGACACGGGGGCCAAAAACATTCAGTACTTC. It encodes CSAWDTGAKNIQYF.

In this sample, this clonotype turned up many times. V and J are TRBV7-8 and TRBJ2-1; D is undetermined. Germline V CDR1 and CDR2: SGHVS, FQNEAQ. CDR3 length: 11 residues. V gave up 2 bases and J gave up 6 bases, with 2 bases separating them. The CDR3 nucleotides are TGTGCCAGCAGCTTATCCAATGAGCAGTTCTTC. Translation: CASSLSNEQFF.

This clonotype was counted many times. The CDR3 loop is CASSPSLVGGHGNTEAFF. CDR3 nucleotides: TGTGCCAGCAGCCCTTCATTGGTAGGGGGGCACGGGAACACTGAAGCTTTCTTT. The J gene is TRBJ1-1, the V gene TRBV12-3 or TRBV12-4; tentative D call: TRBD1 (6 bases). This CDR3 region has 18 residues. V gave up 6 bases and J gave up 1 base, with 24 bases separating them.

Ten or more counts support this clonotype. The rearrangement links TRBV14 to TRBJ2-7; D perhaps matches TRBD2 (6 bases). Trimming removed 3 bases at V and 2 bases at J, with 17 bases between. This CDR3 region has 16 residues. The V gene's germline CDR1 is SGHDN and CDR2 FVKESK. The DNA of the CDR3 is TGTGCCAGCAGCCATATCCTAGCGACCCAGACCTACGAGCAGTACTTC. Its protein product is CASSHILATQTYEQYF.

The chain couples TRBV5-1 to TRBJ2-6; no reliable D call. V was pared by 0 bases and J by 1 base, with 5 bases between. Per the germline V gene, CDR1 is SGHRS and CDR2 is YFSETQ. This CDR3 has 15 amino acids. CDR3 residues: CASSLVGSGANVLTF. The CDR3 coding sequence is TGCGCCAGCAGCTTGGTGGGGTCTGGGGCCAACGTCCTGACTTTC.

The chain employs TRBV5-6 and TRBJ2-1, with 7 nucleotides matching TRBD1. This CDR3 spans 16 amino acids. Germline lookup yields CDR1 SGHDT and CDR2 YYEEEE. J was trimmed by 4 bases and V by 2 bases; bases with no gene match: 9. In DNA form, the CDR3 reads TGTGCCAGCAGCTTCCCCAAACAGGGGCTATACAATGAGCAGTTCTTC. Translation gives CASSFPKQGLYNEQFF.

The rearrangement uses TRBV5-6 and TRBJ2-1; 8 bases match TRBD1. V shed 0 bases and J 7 bases; nucleotides not matched to a gene: 9. Germline values: CDR1 SGHDT, CDR2 YYEEEE. This CDR3 is 16 amino acids long. For the CDR3, the DNA is TGTGCCAGCAGCTTGGAAGGCGGACAGGGATGGAATGAGCAGTTCTTC. This gives the protein CASSLEGGQGWNEQFF.

The V call is TRBV25-1, the J call TRBJ2-3, with D possibly matching TRBD2 (6 bases). This CDR3 region has 14 residues. V was clipped by 6 bases and J by 2 bases, with 12 bases between them. The germline V gene has CDR1 MGHDK and CDR2 SYGVNS. The DNA for the CDR3 is TGTGCCAGCAGCGATAGCGGAACCACAGATACGCAGTATTTT. This gives the protein CASSDSGTTDTQYF.

Points on this clonotype: A much bigger clone sits one base away, suggesting this may be a read error. The chain uses TRBV7-2 and TRBJ2-1; 9 bases match TRBD2. Germline CDR1 reads SGHTA; CDR2 reads FQGNSA. V lost 5 bases and J lost 12; bases outside the gene matches: 11. This CDR3 is built from 14 residues. The CDR3 protein is CASSDTSGLGAQFF. In DNA, the CDR3 is TGTGCCAGCAGCGACACTAGCGGGTTAGGTGCGCAGTTCTTC.

The chain recombines TRBV20-1 with TRBJ2-5; 8 bases are a match to TRBD1. This CDR3 is built from 13 residues. V gave up 7 bases and J gave up 5 bases; unmatched junction bases: 9. Germline lookup yields CDR1 DFQATT and CDR2 SNEGSKA (reference sequence). The CDR3 loop is CSVEDRAPETQYF. The CDR3 DNA reads as TGCAGTGTAGAGGACAGGGCCCCTGAGACCCAGTACTTC.

This clonotype has a handful of counts. The rearrangement links TRBV20-1 to TRBJ2-7; 9 bases fit TRBD2. The CDR3 is 14 amino acids. Germline V gives CDR1 DFQATT, CDR2 SNEGSKA (reference sequence). After removal of 3 bases from V and 3 bases from J, the junction contained 6 bases not matched to a gene. CDR3 in amino acids: CSASLGTSLYEQYF. The DNA for the CDR3 is TGCAGTGCTAGTCTCGGGACTAGCCTCTACGAGCAGTACTTC.

This clonotype has a count of ten or more. This rearrangement joins TRBV20-1 to TRBJ1-1; D unresolved. The CDR3 spans 13 residues. CDR1 DFQATT and CDR2 SNEGSKA come from the germline V gene (reference sequence). The V end lost 3 bases, the J end lost 3 bases, and 11 bases lay between the germline ends. CDR3 DNA sequence: TGCAGTGCTAGCGCTCTGGGTCACACTGAAGCTTTCTTT. Its translation is CSASALGHTEAFF.

This clonotype was observed at least ten times. This chain joins TRBV12-3 or TRBV12-4 and TRBJ2-2, with unresolved D. This CDR3 is 13 amino acids long. V was shortened by 2 bases and J by 6 bases, with 7 bases between the two germline ends. The chain's CDR3 is CASSLPPPGELFF. Here the CDR3 DNA reads TGTGCCAGCAGTTTACCCCCACCCGGGGAGCTGTTTTTT.

This clonotype was seen more than once but under ten times. This sequence joins TRBV19 and TRBJ2-2; a possible D gene is TRBD2 (6 bases). V shed 1 base and J shed 6 bases, with 21 bases lying between them. CDR1 LNHDA and CDR2 SQIVND come from the germline V gene (reference sequence). This CDR3 has 18 residues. The CDR3 nucleotides are TGTGCCAGTAGTATAGCGGCGCGGGACTCGGTATTAGCCGGGGAGCTGTTTTTT. Translating it yields CASSIAARDSVLAGELFF.

The V gene is TRBV5-6, the J gene TRBJ1-2; D gene ambiguous. The CDR3 totals 14 residues. CDR1 SGHDT and CDR2 YYEEEE come from the germline V gene. V lost 0 bases and J lost 6, with 12 bases in between. The CDR3: CASSLALRRNGYTF. CDR3 in DNA: TGTGCCAGCAGCTTGGCCCTCAGGCGGAATGGCTACACCTTC.

This chain joins TRBV11-2 and TRBJ2-1; D not resolved. The CDR3 loop spans 17 amino acids. The germline V and J ends were trimmed by 4 bases and 4 bases, with 20 bases remaining between them. Germline V gene lookup returns CDR1 SGHAT and CDR2 FQNNGV. The CDR3 DNA is TGTGCCAGCAGCTCCCTTGACCAAACCCGATGGTACAATGAGCAGTTCTTC. It is translated as CASSSLDQTRWYNEQFF.

This clonotype appeared many times. The J gene is TRBJ1-2, the V gene TRBV4-3; no clear D gene. The CDR3 is 15 residues long. Trimming pared 2 bases from V and 0 bases from J, leaving 10 bases between. Germline CDR1 and CDR2: LGHNA and YSLEER. The CDR3 bases are TGCGCCAGCAGCCAAACTGGACTGGCTAACTATGGCTACACCTTC. This translates into CASSQTGLANYGYTF.

Turning to this clonotype: Just one base apart from a much larger clone, this may be a read error. The rearrangement links TRBV7-9 to TRBJ2-1; D might be TRBD2 (5 bases). The CDR3 contains 15 residues. Trimming removed 4 bases at V and 4 bases at J, with 14 bases between. CDR1 is SEHNR, CDR2 FQNEAQ, per germline (reference sequence). CDR3 coding DNA: TGTGCCAGCAGCTCAAGCAGCGGCGGGTACAATGAGCAGTTCTTC. Its translation: CASSSSSGGYNEQFF.

This clonotype came up many times. V gene TRBV29-1 combines with J gene TRBJ1-1; tentatively, D is TRBD1 (6 bases). CDR1 SQVTM and CDR2 ANQGSEA come from the germline V gene. The CDR3 totals 13 residues. Trimming pared 5 bases from V and 2 bases from J, leaving 12 bases between. The CDR3 region has the DNA TGCAGCGTTCGGGACAACTCTAACACTGAAGCTTTCTTT. Its protein is CSVRDNSNTEAFF.